This T cell receptor beta chain was identified during a study of CD8+ T cells in alopecia areata. Across the whole study: Oral tofacitinib, 5 to 10 mg twice daily, was given in an open-label trial. Dosing with tofacitinib proceeded for 6 to 18 months, followed by 6 months off drug.

Sequencing used cDNA as its template, made by extracting RNA and reverse transcribing it. The method was immunoSEQ multiplex PCR; TCRdb's version includes in-frame clones alone and lacks a portion of them. The data hold 120,000 or so clones, with less than 45% observed a single time. The germline CDR1 and CDR2 sequences are SGHTA and FQGNSA. The CDR3 length is 13 residues. Deletions cut 6 bases from V and 4 bases from J, with 12 bases between. As for this clone: Antigen: not known.

Study-wide results and caveats: With patients, TCR sharing proved less clear than in mice, a difference possibly related to HLA.

This receptor was obtained from a human donor with alopecia areata. This chain connects TRBV7-2 to TRBJ1-1; TRBD1 might be the D (5 bases). Material for sequencing was CD4+ T cells sorted from blood. The CDR3 protein is CASRPVGRTEAFF. The CDR3 DNA follows: TGTGCCAGCAGACCCGTGGGACGCACTGAAGCTTTCTTT.